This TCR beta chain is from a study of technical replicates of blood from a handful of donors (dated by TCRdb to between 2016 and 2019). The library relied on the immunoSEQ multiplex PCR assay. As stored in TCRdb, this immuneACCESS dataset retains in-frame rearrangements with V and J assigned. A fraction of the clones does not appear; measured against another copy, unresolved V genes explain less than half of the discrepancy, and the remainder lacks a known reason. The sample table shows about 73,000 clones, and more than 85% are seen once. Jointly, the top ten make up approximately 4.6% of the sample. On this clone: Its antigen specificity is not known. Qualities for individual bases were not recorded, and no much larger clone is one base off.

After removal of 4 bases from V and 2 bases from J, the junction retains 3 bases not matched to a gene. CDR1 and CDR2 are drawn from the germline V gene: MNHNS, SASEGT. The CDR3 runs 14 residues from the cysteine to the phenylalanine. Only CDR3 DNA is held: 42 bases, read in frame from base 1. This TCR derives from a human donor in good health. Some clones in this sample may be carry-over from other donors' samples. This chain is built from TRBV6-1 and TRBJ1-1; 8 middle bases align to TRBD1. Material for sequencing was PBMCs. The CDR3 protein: CASSAGTGNTEAFF. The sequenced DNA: TGTGCCAGCAGTGCCGGGACAGGTAACACTGAAGCTTTCTTT.